The 4 T cell receptor beta chains presented below share a single source sample, sequenced in a study of shared clonotypes between healthy human individuals (TCRdb year 2020). The library was produced with the immunoSEQ multiplex PCR assay. Not all clones reach the TCRdb copy of this immuneACCESS table, which keeps in-frame sequences only. Checked studies attribute under half of the gap to unresolved V genes and leave the rest unexplained. In all, the sample holds some 1.5 million clones, and over 95% of those were seen once. Roughly 1.2% of the sample is taken by the ten largest. The sample taken for sequencing was naive CD4+ T cells sorted from blood. The cell subset or site tag for this specimen amounts to: CD45RA+ positively selected. Source of these receptors: a young man in good health.

V gene TRBV7-2 combines with J gene TRBJ2-2, with a tentative D call TRBD2 (6 bases). V was clipped by 4 bases and J by 4 bases, with 16 bases between them. The CDR3 is 16 amino acids. Germline loops: CDR1 SGHTA, CDR2 FQGNSA. This CDR3 is CASSSPLGLITGELFF. The DNA of the CDR3 is TGTGCCAGCAGCTCCCCCCTTGGACTAATCACCGGGGAGCTGTTTTTT. The variable domain in full, completed from reference TRBV7-2 and TRBJ2-2, reads GAGVSQSPSNKVTEKGKDVELRCDPISGHTALYWYRQSLGQGLEFLIYFQGNSAPDKSGLPSDRFSAERTGGSVSTLTIQRTQQEDSAVYLCASSSPLGLITGELFFGEGSRLTVL.

This clone was picked up a small number of times. The J gene is TRBJ1-2, the V gene TRBV11-2; D might be TRBD1 (6 bases). This CDR3 region has 13 residues. V was cut by 5 bases and J by 6 bases, with 13 bases left in between. In germline, CDR1 is SGHAT, CDR2 FQNNGV. CDR3 in amino acids: CASSPYREDGYTF. In nucleotides, the CDR3 is TGTGCCAGCAGCCCGTACAGGGAAGATGGCTACACCTTC.

This clone occurred once. This chain connects TRBV19 to TRBJ2-2; 8 bases are a match to TRBD2. Germline loops: CDR1 LNHDA, CDR2 SQIVND (reference sequence). Trimming cost V 5 bases and J 5 bases; bases outside gene matches: 10. This CDR3 has 16 residues. This chain's CDR3 is CASSYREGRLTGELFF. In DNA form, the CDR3 reads TGTGCCAGTAGTTACCGGGAGGGCCGCTTGACCGGGGAGCTGTTTTTT.

The V call is TRBV18, the J call TRBJ2-1, with 14 bases matching TRBD2. This CDR3 is 19 amino acids long. Looked up from germline, CDR1 is KGHSH and CDR2 is LQKENI. The ends lost 3 bases at V and 1 base at J; junction bases unmatched: 8. The CDR3 spells CASSPPGTSGSWSYNEQFF. CDR3 sequence (DNA): TGTGCCAGCTCACCTCCCGGGACTAGCGGGAGTTGGTCCTACAATGAGCAGTTCTTC.